This section outlines one TCR beta chain sequence together with its context. No antigen is known for it. One base away there is no much larger clone; base qualities are not given. At the junction V is shortened by 4 bases and J by 3 bases, with 11 bases in between. For CDR1 and CDR2, the germline V gene lists SQVTM and ANQGSEA. The CDR3 spans 13 residues, from the cysteine through the phenylalanine. Solely the CDR3 DNA is kept, with 39 bases framed from the first base. This record belongs to a study of human T cells and chemical hapten exposure (dated by TCRdb to about 2021). Concerning the study at large: For sensitization, 2% DPC in acetone was applied to a roughly 2 cm by roughly 2 cm area of upper inner arm skin. Patch tests used Finn chambers with 0.01% DPC on the upper back, scored after 6 days by International Contact Dermatitis Research Group standards. For TCR sequencing, blood came from twenty-nine alopecia patients at anywhere from one to four time points (pre-sensitization, 2, 6 and 24 weeks). Libraries were pooled for sequencing, and variation in per-sample TCR yields was attributed mainly to small differences in library volumes within the pool. Blood samples were taken from patients before sensitization (week 0) and at 2, 6 and about 24 weeks after DPC sensitization. Weekly therapeutic DPC doses were additionally applied to the scalp of patients throughout the approximately 24-week study period. This study followed changes in the peripheral blood TCR repertoire in vivo during primary and secondary sensitization of alopecia patients to the hapten diphenylcyclopropenone (DPC). Most of the patients in the cohort were female, and the cohort covered alopecia areata with under or over 50% scalp involvement, alopecia totalis and alopecia universalis. What the authors observed across the whole study: After repeated subsampling, the strength of the expansion versus patch-test correlation and the threshold at which it became significant changed. All patients had alopecia, a presumed autoimmune disease, so their immune response might differ from that of healthy individuals. The number of PT1 expanded TCRs positively correlated with patch test score, significant at thresholds 8, 16 and 32 but not 4. DPC sensitization did not change the number of TCRs with a frequency above 1 in 1000, and there was no evidence of changes in global repertoire structure. Compared with pre-sensitization or healthy control sets, expanded TCRs formed significantly more large CDR3 similarity clusters, which is consistent with antigen-driven responses.

Libraries came from RACE. TCRdb names NextSeq 500 as the instrument used. Library preparation attached unique molecular identifiers to individual cDNA molecules for quantitative, reproducible TCR counting. Each blood RNA sample was used to sequence both TCR alpha and TCR beta chains. The paper's processing steps were these. The median number of TCRs per sample was approximately 93,000, ranging from about 20,000 to 750,000. The Decombinator software suite was used to annotate V, J and CDR3 in the TCR reads. To make PS versus PT1 abundance plots, every sample was subsampled to the same number of TCRs (28,000). Expanded TCRs were defined as absent before sensitization and observed at least eight times at the 2-week time point. Clones were called with MiXCR by TCRdb after fastp trimmed the public reads at Q25, and only in-frame beta chains were retained. Each CDR3 protein gets just one entry, which takes the most common genes and DNA from the rows behind it. TCRdb's processing, not the authors' own work, is the source of the V and J calls. The sample table shows about 180,000 distinct CDR3 sequences, and just under 30% are seen once. Less than 3.5% of the sample belongs to the ten largest clones.

Sample time point, as interpreted from the label and publication: pre-sensitization, week 0. Reading the label with the study, this specimen's treatment or condition is: therapeutic diphenylcyclopropenone sensitization with weekly scalp DPC. Blood at each patch-test visit was drawn before the patch test was applied. To be eligible, patients had to be aged 18 to 70, diagnosed with alopecia and judged suitable for DPC therapy, while pregnant patients were excluded. Unfractionated whole blood was collected in Tempus Blood RNA tubes, and total RNA was extracted from that blood. The sequence was collected from a woman aged 30 to 39 with alopecia areata. Some clones in this sample may be carry-over from other donors' samples. This chain is built from TRBV29-1 and TRBJ2-3, and TRBD1 may be the D gene, going by 5 matching bases. This specimen was whole blood, taken in connection with sensitization to the hapten diphenylcyclopropenone (DPC). The CDR3 loop reads CSVARGETDTQYF. At the DNA level, the sequence is TGCAGCGTTGCAAGGGGCGAAACAGATACGCAGTATTTT.